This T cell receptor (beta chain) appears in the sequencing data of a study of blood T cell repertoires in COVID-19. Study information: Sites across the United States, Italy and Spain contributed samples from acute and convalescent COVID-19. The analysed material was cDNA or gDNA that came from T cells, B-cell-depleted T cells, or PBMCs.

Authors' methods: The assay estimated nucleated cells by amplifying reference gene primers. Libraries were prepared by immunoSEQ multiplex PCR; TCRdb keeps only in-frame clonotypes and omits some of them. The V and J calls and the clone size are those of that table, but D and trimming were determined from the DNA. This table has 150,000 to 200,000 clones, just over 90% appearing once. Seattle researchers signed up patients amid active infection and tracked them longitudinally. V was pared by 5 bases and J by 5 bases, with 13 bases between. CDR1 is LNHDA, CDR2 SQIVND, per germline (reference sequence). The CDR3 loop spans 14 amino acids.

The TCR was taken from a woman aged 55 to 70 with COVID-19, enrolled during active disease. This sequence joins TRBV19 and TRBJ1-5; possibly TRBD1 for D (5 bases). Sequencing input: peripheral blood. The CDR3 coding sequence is TGTGCCAGTAGTCCGATAGGGGCCTATCAGCCCCAGCATTTT. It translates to CASSPIGAYQPQHF.